The 19 T cell receptor beta chains in this list originate from one sample, sequenced in a study of technical replicates of blood from a handful of donors. The data were produced by immunoSEQ multiplex PCR, yet TCRdb's version contains in-frame clones alone and is incomplete. The table lists about 70,000 clones, around 97% of them singletons. Material for sequencing was T cells isolated from PBMCs. The receptors were sampled from a human donor in good health.

The J gene is TRBJ2-3, the V gene TRBV5-1, with D possibly matching TRBD2 (6 bases). The CDR3 covers 13 residues. Trimming shortened V by 5 bases and J by 6 bases, and 13 bases separated the two germline ends. Germline CDR1 and CDR2: SGHRS and YFSETQ. Here the CDR3 reads CASSSSSVDTQYF. For the CDR3, the DNA is TGCGCCAGCAGTTCATCTAGCGTCGATACGCAGTATTTT.

The chain joins TRBV27 to TRBJ2-1, with TRBD2 matching 10 bases. The CDR3 is 14 residues long. V shed 8 bases and J 6 bases; nucleotides not matched to a gene: 7. Looked up from germline, CDR1 is MNHEY and CDR2 is SMNVEV (reference sequence). The CDR3 loop is CASFVLAGVNEQFF. The DNA of the CDR3 is TGTGCCAGCTTCGTCCTAGCGGGAGTCAATGAGCAGTTCTTC.

The gene calls are TRBV6-4 and TRBJ2-7, with a tentative D call TRBD2 (5 bases). The germline gives CDR1 MRHNA, CDR2 SNTAGT. The CDR3 loop spans 12 amino acids. V lost 4 bases, J lost 7 bases, and 11 bases lay in between. CDR3 sequence (DNA): TGTGCCAGCAGTGCCCGGGATGGGGAGCAGTACTTC. This encodes CASSARDGEQYF.

V usage is TRBV20-1 and J usage is TRBJ2-7, with 7 positions matching TRBD1. This CDR3 comprises 11 residues. Unmatched junction bases numbered 1, after V lost 7 bases and J lost 1 base. Germline lookup yields CDR1 DFQATT and CDR2 SNEGSKA (reference sequence). CDR3 sequence (DNA): TGCAGTGTACAGGGGTCCTACGAGCAGTACTTC. This translates into CSVQGSYEQYF.

The V call is TRBV29-1, the J call TRBJ2-5, with D perhaps matching TRBD2 (5 bases). The CDR3 extends over 13 amino acids. V was clipped by 4 bases and J by 2 bases, with 11 bases between them. CDR1 is SQVTM, CDR2 ANQGSEA, per germline. The CDR3 bases are TGCAGCGTTGCGGGGTTGCTACAAGAGACCCAGTACTTC. Its translation is CSVAGLLQETQYF.

The chain has TRBV27 and TRBJ2-7, with TRBD1 as a possible D gene (5 bases). Germline CDR1 and CDR2: MNHEY and SMNVEV (reference sequence). With 5 bases removed from V and 0 bases from J, the gap between germline ends came to 11 bases. CDR3 length equals 14 residues. The chain's CDR3 is CASSTDMSSYEQYF. The CDR3 DNA sequence: TGTGCCAGCAGTACGGACATGAGCTCCTACGAGCAGTACTTC.

The chain carries TRBV5-4 and TRBJ2-2; 10 bases agree with TRBD1. The CDR3 totals 16 residues. CDR1 is SGHNT, CDR2 YYREEE, per germline (reference sequence). V was pared by 0 bases and J by 6 bases, with 5 bases of the junction left unmatched. The CDR3 region is CASSLVGQGVPGELFF. The CDR3, as DNA: TGTGCCAGCAGCTTGGTCGGACAGGGGGTCCCCGGGGAGCTGTTTTTT. Supplemented by reference TRBV5-4 and TRBJ2-2, the full variable domain reads ETGVTQSPTHLIKTRGQQVTLRCSSQSGHNTVSWYQQALGQGPQFIFQYYREEENGRGNFPPRFSGLQFPNYSSELNVNALELDDSALYLCASSLVGQGVPGELFFGEGSRLTVL.

The rearrangement uses TRBV27 and TRBJ2-7, with 12 bases matching TRBD2. V shed 3 bases and J 3 bases; nucleotides not matched to a gene: 6. The CDR3 spans 16 residues. Per the germline V gene, CDR1 is MNHEY and CDR2 is SMNVEV (reference sequence). Here the CDR3 reads CASSFRGLAGSYEQYF. The CDR3 region has the DNA TGTGCCAGCAGTTTCCGCGGACTAGCGGGAAGCTACGAGCAGTACTTC.

The chain is built from TRBV5-1 and TRBJ2-5; 15 bases line up with TRBD2. CDR1 and CDR2 from the germline V gene are SGHRS and YFSETQ. The CDR3 spans 17 residues. V was pared by 3 bases and J by 4 bases, with 7 bases of the junction left unmatched. The CDR3 DNA sequence: TGCGCCAGCAGCTCAGGGACTAGCGGGAGGTCGGCAGAGACCCAGTACTTC. Protein sequence: CASSSGTSGRSAETQYF. Using reference TRBV5-1 and TRBJ2-5 for the parts outside the CDR3, the full variable domain is KAGVTQTPRYLIKTRGQQVTLSCSPISGHRSVSWYQQTPGQGLQFLFEYFSETQRNKGNFPGRFSGRQFSNSRSEMNVSTLELGDSALYLCASSSGTSGRSAETQYFGPGTRLLVL.

The V gene is TRBV5-1, the J gene TRBJ1-4; 9 bases are a match to TRBD1. The germline gives CDR1 SGHRS, CDR2 YFSETQ. After removal of 5 bases from V and 4 bases from J, the junction contained 6 bases not matched to a gene. The CDR3 runs 15 residues. This chain's CDR3 is CASSQPGQGNEKLFF. The CDR3 coding sequence is TGCGCCAGCAGTCAACCGGGACAGGGTAATGAAAAACTGTTTTTT.

The gene calls are TRBV5-4 and TRBJ1-4; 8 bases agree with TRBD1. J lost 8 bases, V lost 2 bases, and 8 bases had no gene match. The CDR3 consists of 15 residues. The germline CDR1 and CDR2 sequences are SGHNT and YYREEE (reference sequence). The CDR3 DNA reads TGTGCCAGCAGCTTAACTCAGGGGGCTACAGAAAAACTGTTTTTT. Its protein product is CASSLTQGATEKLFF.

The V and J genes are TRBV18 and TRBJ2-6, with no clear D. The V and J ends lost 2 bases and 2 bases respectively, with 7 bases between them. Germline V gene lookup returns CDR1 KGHSH and CDR2 LQKENI. This CDR3 has 15 residues. CDR3 protein: CASSPAEAGANVLTF. The CDR3 DNA reads as TGTGCCAGCTCACCAGCAGAGGCTGGGGCCAACGTCCTGACTTTC.

The rearrangement joins TRBV9 to TRBJ1-1; 10 bases are a match to TRBD1. The CDR3 runs to 17 residues. Germline CDR1 reads SGDLS; CDR2 reads YYNGEE. V dropped 2 bases and J dropped 1; count of bases not matched to a gene: 8. The CDR3 sequence: CASSVLTGQGKNTEAFF. The CDR3 region has the DNA TGTGCCAGCAGCGTCTTGACGGGACAGGGGAAGAACACTGAAGCTTTCTTT.

The chain is built from TRBV5-4 and TRBJ2-7; 7 bases line up with TRBD1. V lost 3 bases and J lost 2; bases outside the gene matches: 11. The germline V gene has CDR1 SGHNT and CDR2 YYREEE (reference sequence). This CDR3 is built from 16 residues. CDR3 region: CASSYSEGAIPYEQYF. The CDR3 coding sequence is TGTGCCAGCAGCTATTCAGAGGGGGCTATTCCCTACGAGCAGTACTTC.

The chain links TRBV5-1 to TRBJ2-3, with unresolved D. The CDR3 is 13 residues long. Trimming left V 2 bases short and J 4 bases short, with 8 bases between. Looked up from germline, CDR1 is SGHRS and CDR2 is YFSETQ. CDR3 sequence: CASSFRLADTQYF. The CDR3 bases are TGCGCCAGCAGCTTCCGGCTAGCAGATACGCAGTATTTT. The full variable domain, in which reference TRBV5-1 and TRBJ2-3 provide the parts outside the CDR3, is KAGVTQTPRYLIKTRGQQVTLSCSPISGHRSVSWYQQTPGQGLQFLFEYFSETQRNKGNFPGRFSGRQFSNSRSEMNVSTLELGDSALYLCASSFRLADTQYFGPGTRLTVL.

This chain connects TRBV30 to TRBJ1-5; D gene ambiguous. V was pared by 1 base and J by 6 bases, with 10 bases between. The CDR3 is 13 amino acids. Germline V CDR1 and CDR2: GTSNPN, SVGIG (reference sequence). The CDR3 is CAWSGEAGQPQHF. The CDR3 nucleotides read TGTGCCTGGAGTGGGGAGGCGGGTCAGCCCCAGCATTTT. Based on the CDR3 plus reference TRBV30 and TRBJ1-5, the full variable domain is SQTIHQWPATLVQPVGSPLSLECTVEGTSNPNLYWYRQAAGRGLQLLFYSVGIGQISSEVPQNLSASRPQDRQFILSSKKLLLSDSGFYLCAWSGEAGQPQHFGDGTRLSIL.

The sample holds one count of this clone. J is TRBJ2-7 and V is TRBV30; 9 nucleotides agree with TRBD1. The CDR3 runs 14 residues. Per germline, CDR1 GTSNPN and CDR2 SVGIG (reference sequence). Trimming cost V 5 bases and J 3 bases; bases outside gene matches: 8. The CDR3 DNA reads TGTGCCTGGGCCGGGACAGGGATAATCTACGAGCAGTACTTC. Protein sequence: CAWAGTGIIYEQYF.

The V gene is TRBV12-5, the J gene TRBJ2-1; D is perhaps TRBD2 (5 bases). Germline V gives CDR1 LGHNT, CDR2 FRNRAP. The V end was cut by 1 base, the J end by 7 bases, with 14 bases between. CDR3 length: 15 residues. CDR3 coding DNA: TGTGCTAGTGGTTTGGAAGGAGCGGCACTTAATGAGCAGTTCTTC. Amino acids: CASGLEGAALNEQFF.

J is TRBJ2-3 and V is TRBV5-1; D is ambiguous. From germline, CDR1 is SGHRS and CDR2 YFSETQ. Trimming left V 0 bases short and J 3 bases short, with 8 bases between. The CDR3 is 14 residues long. The chain's CDR3 is CASSLGSVTDTQYF. Here the CDR3 DNA reads TGCGCCAGCAGCTTGGGTAGTGTGACAGATACGCAGTATTTT.